These T cell receptor beta chains were read from a single sample in a study of cytomegalovirus exposure and HLA in healthy donors. Some clones are missing from TCRdb's copy, which holds only in-frame ones; the method was immunoSEQ multiplex PCR. The repertoire has about 98,000 clones, less than 85% of them found once; the top ten carry about 2%. Sequencing used PBMCs. These receptors all stem from a male donor in good health and CMV-seronegative. CDR3s include the opening cysteine and the closing phenylalanine or tryptophan. D genes are given only for firm matches. Where a row states a size, it is once, few, many or the class of an expanded clone; other rows omit it.

abundance: .
v_gene: TRBV7-9
j_gene: TRBJ2-7
d_gene: TRBD1
CDR3aa: CASSAPGQGIRGQYF
CDR3nt: TGTGCCAGCAGCGCGCCGGGACAGGGTATTCGCGGGCAGTACTTC

abundance: .
v_gene: TRBV5-1
j_gene: TRBJ1-2
d_gene: TRBD1
CDR3aa: CASSLQTGINYGYTF
CDR3nt: TGCGCCAGCAGCTTACAGACAGGGATTAACTATGGCTACACCTTC

abundance: .
v_gene: TRBV6-5
j_gene: TRBJ2-3
d_gene: .
CDR3aa: CASSGGIPTDTQYF
CDR3nt: TGTGCCAGCAGTGGGGGGATCCCCACAGATACGCAGTATTTT

abundance: .
v_gene: TRBV6-1
j_gene: TRBJ1-5
d_gene: .
CDR3aa: CASRRGRNQPQHF
CDR3nt: TGTGCCAGCAGGCGGGGCCGGAATCAGCCCCAGCATTTT

abundance: few
v_gene: TRBV5-1
j_gene: TRBJ1-1
d_gene: TRBD1
CDR3aa: CASRDRGIKWHTEAFF
CDR3nt: TGCGCCAGCAGGGACAGGGGGATAAAGTGGCACACTGAAGCTTTCTTT

abundance: .
v_gene: TRBV28
j_gene: TRBJ2-7
d_gene: TRBD2
CDR3aa: CASRNAGGPTLSEQYF
CDR3nt: TGTGCCAGCAGAAACGCGGGAGGGCCTACTTTGAGTGAGCAGTACTTC

abundance: .
v_gene: TRBV28
j_gene: TRBJ2-3
d_gene: TRBD2
CDR3aa: CATRLAVTTDTQYF
CDR3nt: TGTGCCACCCGACTAGCGGTAACCACAGATACGCAGTATTTT

abundance: .
v_gene: TRBV28
j_gene: TRBJ1-5
d_gene: TRBD1
CDR3aa: CASSLQGVNQPQHF
CDR3nt: TGTGCCAGCAGTTTGCAGGGGGTCAATCAGCCCCAGCATTTT

abundance: few
v_gene: TRBV6-5
j_gene: TRBJ1-1
d_gene: .
CDR3aa: CASSPDVTRGTEAFF
CDR3nt: TGTGCCAGCAGTCCCGACGTTACCCGAGGCACTGAAGCTTTCTTT

abundance: .
v_gene: TRBV4-1
j_gene: TRBJ1-2
d_gene: TRBD1
CDR3aa: CASSQGRDSLYGYTF
CDR3nt: TGCGCCAGCAGCCAAGGGCGGGACAGTCTCTATGGCTACACCTTC

abundance: few
v_gene: TRBV2
j_gene: TRBJ1-4
d_gene: .
CDR3aa: CASSEFQGRSQKLFF
CDR3nt: TGTGCCAGCAGTGAATTTCAGGGGAGAAGTCAAAAACTGTTTTTT

abundance: .
v_gene: TRBV18
j_gene: TRBJ2-1
d_gene: .
CDR3aa: CASSQTGAHEQFF
CDR3nt: TGTGCCAGCTCACAGACAGGCGCCCATGAGCAGTTCTTC

abundance: .
v_gene: TRBV14
j_gene: TRBJ2-1
d_gene: TRBD2
CDR3aa: CASRTSGTYNEQFF
CDR3nt: TGTGCCAGCAGGACTAGCGGGACCTACAATGAGCAGTTCTTC

abundance: .
v_gene: TRBV6-6
j_gene: TRBJ1-4
d_gene: .
CDR3aa: CASTKRGEKLFF
CDR3nt: TGTGCCAGCACTAAGAGGGGGGAAAAACTGTTTTTT

abundance: few
v_gene: TRBV6-5
j_gene: TRBJ2-3
d_gene: .
CDR3aa: CASSLAGIYRGTQYF
CDR3nt: TGTGCCAGCAGCCTTGCCGGGATTTACAGAGGTACGCAGTATTTT

abundance: .
v_gene: TRBV5-6
j_gene: TRBJ1-5
d_gene: .
CDR3aa: CASSLRTVTFSNQPQHF
CDR3nt: TGTGCCAGCAGCTTGAGAACGGTGACATTTAGCAATCAGCCCCAGCATTTT

abundance: once
v_gene: TRBV11-3
j_gene: TRBJ2-1
d_gene: TRBD2
CDR3aa: CASRRGDGYNEQFF
CDR3nt: TGTGCCAGCAGGCGGGGGGACGGTTACAATGAGCAGTTCTTC

abundance: .
v_gene: TRBV7-2
j_gene: TRBJ2-5
d_gene: .
CDR3aa: CASSLATHQETQYF
CDR3nt: TGTGCCAGCAGCTTAGCCACACACCAAGAGACCCAGTACTTC

abundance: .
v_gene: TRBV12-5
j_gene: TRBJ2-2
d_gene: TRBD1
CDR3aa: CASAPAGTENTGELFF
CDR3nt: TGTGCTAGTGCCCCTGCCGGGACAGAGAACACCGGGGAGCTGTTTTTT

abundance: .
v_gene: TRBV6-5
j_gene: TRBJ2-1
d_gene: .
CDR3aa: CASSYSGAASYNEQFF
CDR3nt: TGTGCCAGCAGTTACTCCGGAGCGGCAAGCTACAATGAGCAGTTCTTC

abundance: .
v_gene: TRBV6-5
j_gene: TRBJ2-5
d_gene: TRBD2
CDR3aa: CASSSLAGGQETQYF
CDR3nt: TGTGCCAGCAGTTCTCTAGCGGGAGGACAAGAGACCCAGTACTTC

abundance: .
v_gene: TRBV19
j_gene: TRBJ2-7
d_gene: TRBD1
CDR3aa: CASSWDRDAEQYF
CDR3nt: TGTGCCAGTAGTTGGGACAGGGATGCCGAGCAGTACTTC

abundance: .
v_gene: TRBV27
j_gene: TRBJ2-7
d_gene: TRBD2
CDR3aa: CASRTSGRVQYEQYF
CDR3nt: TGTGCCAGCAGGACTAGCGGGAGGGTTCAATACGAGCAGTACTTC

abundance: .
v_gene: TRBV7-8
j_gene: TRBJ2-7
d_gene: TRBD2
CDR3aa: CASSSGLAGYEQYF
CDR3nt: TGTGCCAGCAGCTCGGGACTAGCGGGATACGAGCAGTACTTC

abundance: few
v_gene: TRBV19
j_gene: TRBJ2-3
d_gene: TRBD2
CDR3aa: CASSRGLAGGTTDTQYF
CDR3nt: TGTGCCAGTAGTAGGGGACTAGCGGGAGGGACCACAGATACGCAGTATTTT

abundance: .
v_gene: TRBV5-4
j_gene: TRBJ2-7
d_gene: TRBD2
CDR3aa: CASSLGIAGAYEQYF
CDR3nt: TGTGCCAGCAGCTTGGGAATAGCGGGAGCATACGAGCAGTACTTC

abundance: .
v_gene: TRBV28
j_gene: TRBJ1-1
d_gene: .
CDR3aa: CASISQGEGTEAFF
CDR3nt: TGTGCCAGCATTTCACAGGGCGAGGGCACTGAAGCTTTCTTT

abundance: few
v_gene: TRBV30
j_gene: TRBJ2-7
d_gene: TRBD2
CDR3aa: CAWKGTSGPYEQYF
CDR3nt: TGTGCCTGGAAAGGGACTAGCGGTCCCTACGAGCAGTACTTC

abundance: few
v_gene: TRBV6-6
j_gene: TRBJ1-1
d_gene: .
CDR3aa: CASSVNTEAFF
CDR3nt: TGTGCCAGTTCGGTGAACACTGAAGCTTTCTTT

abundance: .
v_gene: TRBV6-1
j_gene: TRBJ2-3
d_gene: .
CDR3aa: CASNPLALLTDTQYF
CDR3nt: TGTGCCAGCAATCCCCTAGCGTTACTCACAGATACGCAGTATTTT

abundance: .
v_gene: TRBV7-9
j_gene: TRBJ2-7
d_gene: .
CDR3aa: CASSLNGQEYEQYF
CDR3nt: TGTGCCAGCAGCTTAAACGGACAAGAGTACGAGCAGTACTTC

abundance: .
v_gene: TRBV19
j_gene: TRBJ2-7
d_gene: TRBD2
CDR3aa: CASSMGGRIYEQYF
CDR3nt: TGTGCCAGTAGTATGGGCGGGAGAATATACGAGCAGTACTTC

abundance: once
v_gene: TRBV28
j_gene: TRBJ1-2
d_gene: TRBD1
CDR3aa: CASINAPAGTAYGYTF
CDR3nt: TGTGCCAGCATCAACGCTCCCGCGGGGACAGCCTATGGCTACACCTTC

abundance: .
v_gene: TRBV28
j_gene: TRBJ2-7
d_gene: TRBD1
CDR3aa: CASSRTGETYEQYF
CDR3nt: TGTGCCAGCAGTCGGACAGGGGAGACCTACGAGCAGTACTTC

abundance: .
v_gene: TRBV5-1
j_gene: TRBJ2-7
d_gene: .
CDR3aa: CASSSDRYEQYF
CDR3nt: TGCGCCAGCAGCTCTGACAGATACGAGCAGTACTTC

abundance: .
v_gene: TRBV5-1
j_gene: TRBJ2-1
d_gene: TRBD2
CDR3aa: CASSWGLAGKYNEQFF
CDR3nt: TGCGCCAGCAGCTGGGGACTAGCGGGGAAATACAATGAGCAGTTCTTC

abundance: .
v_gene: TRBV4-1
j_gene: TRBJ2-1
d_gene: TRBD2
CDR3aa: CASSQDPGLAVNNEQFF
CDR3nt: TGCGCCAGCAGCCAAGACCCGGGACTAGCGGTTAACAATGAGCAGTTCTTC

abundance: .
v_gene: TRBV5-1
j_gene: TRBJ2-7
d_gene: .
CDR3aa: CASSLGTMPAEQYF
CDR3nt: TGCGCCAGCAGCTTGGGGACAATGCCCGCCGAGCAGTACTTC

abundance: once
v_gene: TRBV28
j_gene: TRBJ1-2
d_gene: .
CDR3aa: CASSLSGGGYGYTF
CDR3nt: TGTGCCAGCAGTTTATCGGGGGGAGGGTATGGCTACACCTTC

abundance: .
v_gene: TRBV5-6
j_gene: TRBJ1-3
d_gene: TRBD1
CDR3aa: CASSGGQTYSGNTIYF
CDR3nt: TGTGCCAGCAGCGGGGGACAGACGTACTCTGGAAACACCATATATTTT

abundance: .
v_gene: TRBV14
j_gene: TRBJ1-1
d_gene: TRBD1
CDR3aa: CASSQMRDGSGTGKAAFF
CDR3nt: TGTGCCAGCAGCCAAATGAGAGATGGGTCCGGGACAGGGAAGGCAGCTTTCTTT

abundance: .
v_gene: TRBV30
j_gene: TRBJ2-1
d_gene: TRBD1
CDR3aa: CALHSPRTGNHYNEQFF
CDR3nt: TGTGCCCTGCATTCCCCCCGGACAGGGAATCACTACAATGAGCAGTTCTTC